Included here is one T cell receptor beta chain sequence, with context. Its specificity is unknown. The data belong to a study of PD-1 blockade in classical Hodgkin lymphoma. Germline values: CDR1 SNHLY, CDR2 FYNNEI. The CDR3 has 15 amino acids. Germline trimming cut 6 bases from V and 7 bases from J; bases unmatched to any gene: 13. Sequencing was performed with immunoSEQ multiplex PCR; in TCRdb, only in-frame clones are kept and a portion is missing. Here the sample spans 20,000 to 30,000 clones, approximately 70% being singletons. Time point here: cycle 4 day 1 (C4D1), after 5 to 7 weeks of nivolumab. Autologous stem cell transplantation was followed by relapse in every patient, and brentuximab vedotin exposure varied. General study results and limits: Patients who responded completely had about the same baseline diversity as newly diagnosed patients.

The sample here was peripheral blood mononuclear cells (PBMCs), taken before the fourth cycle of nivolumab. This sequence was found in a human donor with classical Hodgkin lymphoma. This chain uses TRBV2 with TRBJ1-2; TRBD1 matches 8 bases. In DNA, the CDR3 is TGTGCCAGCAGGGCACCTTCTCAGGGGGCGCCTGGCTACACCTTC. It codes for CASRAPSQGAPGYTF.